This TCR beta chain was obtained from a study of cytomegalovirus exposure and HLA in healthy donors. Study observations and caveats: A missense DCLRE1C variant was associated with V- and J-gene trimming of TCR beta chains in a later analysis, and an independent cohort replicated the association. As a later analysis revealed, most CMV-associated TCR beta chains appeared HLA-restricted. Accurate HLA-A and HLA-B prediction from TCR beta sequences was reported for most subjects.

For this clone: Its antigen remains unidentified.

PCR amplification relied on 60 Vbeta primers (plus 13 Jbeta primers). TCRdb's table, derived via immunoSEQ multiplex PCR, lists solely in-frame clones and lacks some. The ten most abundant clones cover 3% to 4% of a sample with about 75,000 clones. The germline V gene encodes CDR1 SGHAT and CDR2 FQNNGV. The CDR3 sequence is 12 residues long. The V gene lost 3 bases and the J gene lost 5 bases, with 8 bases spanning the gap. The chain carries TRBV11-2 and TRBJ2-7, with D unclear. Sequencing was performed on PBMCs. The TCR sequence derives from a man aged 18 to 29 in good health and CMV-seropositive. CDR3 amino acids: CASSFPVDEQYF. CDR3 DNA: TGTGCCAGCAGCTTCCCTGTCGACGAGCAGTACTTC.